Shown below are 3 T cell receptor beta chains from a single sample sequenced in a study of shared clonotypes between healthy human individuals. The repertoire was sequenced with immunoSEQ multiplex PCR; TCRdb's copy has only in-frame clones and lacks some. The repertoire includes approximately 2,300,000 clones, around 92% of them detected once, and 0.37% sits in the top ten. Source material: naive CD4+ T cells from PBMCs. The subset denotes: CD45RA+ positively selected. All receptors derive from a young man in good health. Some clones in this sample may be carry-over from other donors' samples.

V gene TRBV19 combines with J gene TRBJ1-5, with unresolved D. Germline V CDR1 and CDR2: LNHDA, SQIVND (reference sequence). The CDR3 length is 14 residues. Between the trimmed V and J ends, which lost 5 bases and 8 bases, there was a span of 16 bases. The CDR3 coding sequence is TGTGCCAGTAGTTATGGGTCACAGAGGGAGCCCCAGCATTTT. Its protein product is CASSYGSQREPQHF.

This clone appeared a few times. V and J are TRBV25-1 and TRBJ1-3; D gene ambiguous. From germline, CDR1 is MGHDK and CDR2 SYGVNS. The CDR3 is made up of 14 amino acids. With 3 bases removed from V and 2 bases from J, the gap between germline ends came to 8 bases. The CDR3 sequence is CASSDPLTGNTIYF. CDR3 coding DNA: TGTGCCAGCAGTGACCCGCTGACTGGAAACACCATATATTTT.

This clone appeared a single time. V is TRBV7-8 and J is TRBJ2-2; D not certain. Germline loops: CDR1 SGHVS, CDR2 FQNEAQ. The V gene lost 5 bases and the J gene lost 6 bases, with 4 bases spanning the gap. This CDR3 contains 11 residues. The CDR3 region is CASSPPGELFF. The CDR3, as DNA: TGTGCCAGCAGCCCGCCCGGGGAGCTGTTTTTT. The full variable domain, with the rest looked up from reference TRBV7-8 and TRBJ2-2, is GAGVSQSPRYKVAKRGQDVALRCDPISGHVSLFWYQQALGQGPEFLTYFQNEAQLDKSGLPSDRFFAERPEGSVSTLKIQRTQQEDSAVYLCASSPPGELFFGEGSRLTVL.